This T cell receptor (beta chain) was obtained from a study of T cell responses to AZD1222 COVID-19 vaccine. Of note for this clone: Its antigen is undetermined.

The CDR3 sequence is 13 residues long. The germline V gene encodes CDR1 SGHRS and CDR2 YFSETQ. The ends lost 4 bases at V and 3 bases at J; junction bases unmatched: 3. Some clones are missing from TCRdb's copy, which holds only in-frame ones; the method was immunoSEQ multiplex PCR. The data contain 150,000 or so clones, approximately 89% of them singletons. Overall study findings and caveats: Spike regions recognized by vaccine-associated CD4 TCRs spanned the protein, led by 160-218 and 743-854. Targets within unmutated variant regions were reportedly found for nearly half of spike-specific TCRs. Repertoires were obtained only post-peak T cell response.

The TCR comes from an adult who received the AZD1222 COVID-19 vaccine. This specimen consisted of peripheral blood, obtained 28 days after the second AZD1222 dose. The gene calls are TRBV5-1 and TRBJ2-7; 8 nucleotides agree with TRBD2. Here the CDR3 DNA reads TGCGCCAGCAGCCGGGAGGGCCTCTACGAGCAGTACTTC. This translates into CASSREGLYEQYF.